The source of this T cell receptor beta chain is a study of blood T cell repertoires in COVID-19. Study overall: Donors in the United States, Italy and Spain gave samples during acute or convalescent COVID-19.

Source study methods: Amplified reference gene primers provided the basis for estimating nucleated cell counts. Data came from immunoSEQ multiplex PCR; TCRdb stores just in-frame clones and leaves some out. V, J and clone size derive from that table, while D and trimming were established from the DNA sequence. The sample has 80,000 to 100,000 clones, approximately 81% seen once. Germline V gene sequence: CDR1 KGHDR, CDR2 SFDVKD. This CDR3 is 19 amino acids long. J lost 0 bases, V lost 3 bases, and 8 bases had no gene match. This chain connects TRBV24-1 to TRBJ2-1, with 12 bases lining up with TRBD2. The sequence came from a man aged 55 to 70 with acute or convalescent COVID-19. The sequenced sample consisted of peripheral blood. The CDR3 bases are TGTGCCACCAGTGATATCGGGACTAGCGGGCGGAGCTCCTACAATGAGCAGTTCTTC. Residues: CATSDIGTSGRSSYNEQFF.